Each of the 2 T cell receptor beta chains below was sequenced from the same sample in a study of T cells in narcolepsy. Some clones are missing from TCRdb's copy, which holds only in-frame ones; the method was immunoSEQ multiplex PCR. The sample yields 2,000 to 2,500 clones, 26% seen once. Antigen specificity for these receptors is unknown. Sequences were obtained from cultured CD4+ T cells from cerebrospinal fluid. The receptors shown here come from a human donor with narcolepsy.

There are a few counts of this clone. The J gene is TRBJ1-2, the V gene TRBV6-5; D unclear. The germline gives CDR1 MNHEY, CDR2 SVGAGI. The ends were cut back, 7 bases at V and 0 bases at J, with 12 bases in the middle. The CDR3 has 14 residues. The CDR3 spells CASIMAGPNYGYTF. Here the CDR3 DNA reads TGTGCCAGCATCATGGCAGGTCCTAACTATGGCTACACCTTC.

The rearrangement links TRBV30 to TRBJ1-1; D not certain. Deletions cut 3 bases from V and 2 bases from J, with 10 bases between. The CDR3 spans 13 residues. The germline V gene has CDR1 GTSNPN and CDR2 SVGIG (reference sequence). Here the CDR3 reads CAWSPDVNTEAFF. The CDR3 nucleotides are TGTGCCTGGAGCCCCGACGTAAACACTGAAGCTTTCTTT. Based on the CDR3 plus reference TRBV30 and TRBJ1-1, the full variable domain is SQTIHQWPATLVQPVGSPLSLECTVEGTSNPNLYWYRQAAGRGLQLLFYSVGIGQISSEVPQNLSASRPQDRQFILSSKKLLLSDSGFYLCAWSPDVNTEAFFGQGTRLTVV.